This T cell receptor (beta chain) was sequenced in a study of T cells after yellow fever vaccination. Study-wide results and caveats: Once the booster was given, most primary-vaccination clones reappeared, at just over 95% for CD4 and over 75% for CD8. A limited proportion of clonotypes was detected within both the CD4 and CD8 compartments.

The CDR3 spans 15 residues. Germline lookup yields CDR1 MNHEY and CDR2 SVGEGT. Losses at the gene ends were 0 bases for V and 4 bases for J; bases not matched to a gene: 4. TCRdb redid the calling of the 5' RACE reads with MiXCR, one entry per CDR3 protein. The sample has 120,000 or so distinct CDR3 sequences, roughly 15% seen once. This clonotype was seen only a few times. What it binds is not known. Specimen: CD8+ T cells sorted from PBMCs, collected 5 days after the yellow fever booster vaccination. This chain links TRBV6-2 or TRBV6-3 with TRBJ1-2; the match to TRBD1 covers 8 bases. The receptor comes from a man aged 18 to 29 who received the YFV17D yellow fever vaccine. CDR3 region: CASSYSTGVSYGYTF. CDR3 sequence (DNA): TGTGCCAGCAGTTACTCGACAGGGGTCAGCTATGGCTACACCTTC.